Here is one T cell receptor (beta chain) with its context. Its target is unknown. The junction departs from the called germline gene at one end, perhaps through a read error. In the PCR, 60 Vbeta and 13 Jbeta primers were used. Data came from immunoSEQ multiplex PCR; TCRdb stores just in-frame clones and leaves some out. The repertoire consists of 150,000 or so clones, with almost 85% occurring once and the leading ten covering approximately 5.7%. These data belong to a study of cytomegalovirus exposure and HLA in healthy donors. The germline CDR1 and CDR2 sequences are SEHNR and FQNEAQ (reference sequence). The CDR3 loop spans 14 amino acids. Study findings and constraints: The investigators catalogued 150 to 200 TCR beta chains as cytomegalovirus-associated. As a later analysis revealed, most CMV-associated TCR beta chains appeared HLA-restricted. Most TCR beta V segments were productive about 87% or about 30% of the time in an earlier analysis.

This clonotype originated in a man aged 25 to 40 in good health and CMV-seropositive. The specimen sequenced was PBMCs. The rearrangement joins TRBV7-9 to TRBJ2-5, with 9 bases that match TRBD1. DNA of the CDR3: TGTACCAGCAGCTTAGGTACAGGGGGCGAGACCCAGTACTTC. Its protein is CTSSLGTGGETQYF.